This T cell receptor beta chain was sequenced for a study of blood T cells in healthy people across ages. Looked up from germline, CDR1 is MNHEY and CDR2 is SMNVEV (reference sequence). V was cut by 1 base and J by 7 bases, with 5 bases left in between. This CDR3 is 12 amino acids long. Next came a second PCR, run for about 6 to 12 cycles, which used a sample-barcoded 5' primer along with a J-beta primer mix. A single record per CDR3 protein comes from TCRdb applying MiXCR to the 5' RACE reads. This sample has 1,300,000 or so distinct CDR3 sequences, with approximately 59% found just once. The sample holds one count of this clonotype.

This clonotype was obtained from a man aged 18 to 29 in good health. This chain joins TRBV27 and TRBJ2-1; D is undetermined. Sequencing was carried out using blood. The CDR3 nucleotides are TGTGCCAGCAGTTTATATCAGAATGAGCAGTTCTTC. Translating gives CASSLYQNEQFF.